This is a list of T cell receptor beta chains from one sample in a study of regulatory T cells in long-lasting Graves disease. TCRdb used MiXCR to reprocess the multiplex PCR reads, holding one entry per CDR3 protein. The profile shows around 500,000 distinct CDR3 sequences, less than 25% of them singletons. The sample in question was peripheral blood mononuclear cells (PBMCs), obtained when the disease was refractory, from a patient treated with antithyroid drugs. The receptors here all came from a female donor with Graves disease. Each CDR3 is given with its conserved first and last residue.

v_gene: TRBV6-5
CDR3aa: CASSYQAGDLEQYF

v_gene: TRBV5-4
CDR3aa: CASSDVGHTGNYGYTF

v_gene: TRBV19
CDR3aa: CASSRGEYNEQFF

v_gene: TRBV9
CDR3aa: CASSVGVADNQPQHF

v_gene: TRBV6-2/TRBV6-3
CDR3aa: CASSHASQNTEAFF

v_gene: TRBV20-1
CDR3aa: CSAGQLVNYGYTF

v_gene: TRBV28
CDR3aa: CASSLTGQGAEAFF

v_gene: TRBV11-2
CDR3aa: CASSLDLPQREGTDTQYF

v_gene: TRBV6-5
CDR3aa: CASSYVAAYGYTF

v_gene: TRBV7-2
CDR3aa: CASSPPGQRNTEAFF

v_gene: TRBV15
CDR3aa: CATSEIWTSMREQYF

v_gene: TRBV28
CDR3aa: CASRPSHLNTEAFF

v_gene: TRBV28
CDR3aa: CASRQGADTQYF

v_gene: TRBV5-1
CDR3aa: CASSLSPSGSYYEQYF

v_gene: TRBV27
CDR3aa: CASSLSGLAKNIQYF

v_gene: TRBV6-4
CDR3aa: CASSDEGTGGGNQPQHF

v_gene: TRBV7-2
CDR3aa: CASSARDRASYEQYF

v_gene: TRBV7-6
CDR3aa: CASSLGPQGSDEQYF

v_gene: TRBV27
CDR3aa: CASSQRDRGSYEQYF

v_gene: TRBV6-5
CDR3aa: CASSYSIGIRDEQYF

v_gene: TRBV27
CDR3aa: CASSLSAGMETQYF

v_gene: TRBV27
CDR3aa: CASLPTTGSGELFF

v_gene: TRBV5-1
CDR3aa: CASSLALSSGQEEQYF

v_gene: TRBV27
CDR3aa: CASSTTGGGYTF

v_gene: TRBV10-3
CDR3aa: CAVRSGTDQPQHF

v_gene: TRBV11-2
CDR3aa: CASSLRLEQYF

v_gene: TRBV7-9
CDR3aa: CASSLEWGDNQPQHF

v_gene: TRBV28
CDR3aa: CASTLLVEAGNTEAFF

v_gene: TRBV30
CDR3aa: CAWSVAETQYF

v_gene: TRBV6-1
CDR3aa: CASSIAGSNTEALF

v_gene: TRBV5-1
CDR3aa: CASSLDQTYEQYF

v_gene: TRBV9
CDR3aa: CASSGDGFYEQYF

v_gene: TRBV30
CDR3aa: CALTIMNTEAFF

v_gene: TRBV5-1
CDR3aa: CASSFRDDTEAFF

v_gene: TRBV7-9
CDR3aa: CASRHAYEQYF

v_gene: TRBV19
CDR3aa: CASRDRGGPNTEAFF